A selection of T cell receptor beta chains follows, all from one sample in a study of T-cell reconstitution after alpha-beta-depleted transplantation in children. TCRdb recomputed calls from the PCR reads with MiXCR, one row per CDR3 protein. The data hold around 600,000 distinct CDR3 sequences, with under 12% observed a single time. Sequences were derived from PBMCs from the stem cell graft donor, sampled from the stem cell graft. The receptors were sampled from a human donor who donated a stem cell graft to a child with acute myeloid leukemia. CDR3s include the opening cysteine and the closing phenylalanine or tryptophan. The D gene is left open where the match is weak. Rows give clone size only sometimes, using once, few, many, or a class for an expanded clone.

TGTGCCAGCAGCCCCCAGGGGGGCTGGGGCACAGATACGCAGTATTTT CASSPQGGWGTDTQYF - - TRBJ2-3 TRBV7-6
TGTGCCGGACAGGGGGCGTCCTACGAGCAGTACTTC CAGQGASYEQYF TRBD1 - TRBJ2-7 TRBV7-9
TGTGCCAGCAGCCAAGATAAGGGAGATACGCAGTATTTT CASSQDKGDTQYF - - TRBJ2-3 TRBV4-2
TGTGCCAGCAGCTTTGGGGCCAACACAGATACGCAGTATTTT CASSFGANTDTQYF - many TRBJ2-3 TRBV7-2
TGTGCCAGCAGCCCGACAGGGGGCCGGCAAGAGACCCAGTACTTC CASSPTGGRQETQYF TRBD1 few TRBJ2-5 TRBV7-3
TGTGCCAGCAGCTTACGCCTGACAGGTTACTACGAGCAGTACTTC CASSLRLTGYYEQYF - - TRBJ2-7 TRBV7-2
TGTGCCAGCAGTTTAGGCGGCCAGGACGGGGATACGCAGTATTTT CASSLGGQDGDTQYF - many TRBJ2-3 TRBV28
TGCGCCAGCTGCGGACTAGCGGGAGTTAATGAGCAGTTCTTC CASCGLAGVNEQFF TRBD2 - TRBJ2-1 TRBV5-1
TGTGCCAGCAGCTTAGCTTTGGCTAGCGGCCACAATGAGCAGTTCTTC CASSLALASGHNEQFF TRBD2 many TRBJ2-1 TRBV7-9
TGTGCCAGCAGCTTCGATTACAATGAGCAGTTCTTC CASSFDYNEQFF - many TRBJ2-1 TRBV7-9
TGTGCCAGCAGCGTAACAGGGAGTCAGCCCCAGCATTTT CASSVTGSQPQHF - few TRBJ1-5 TRBV9
TGTGCCAGCAGTTTATTGGGACAGGGTCTCTACGAGCAGTACTTC CASSLLGQGLYEQYF TRBD1 few TRBJ2-7 TRBV28
TGCAGCGTCGTGGGACTTAATGAAAAACTGTTTTTT CSVVGLNEKLFF - many TRBJ1-4 TRBV29-1
TGTGCCAGCAGTTACTCGATACTAGGGGGAGGCACCGGGGAGCTGTTTTTT CASSYSILGGGTGELFF - - TRBJ2-2 TRBV6-5
TGCAGTGCTCCCGTCCCCCGGGGGCTCAACTACGAGCAGTACTTC CSAPVPRGLNYEQYF - - TRBJ2-7 TRBV20-1
TGTGCCAGCAGCAAAGTTCGACACAGAATCTCTGGGGCCAACGTCCTGACTTTC CASSKVRHRISGANVLTF - - TRBJ2-6 TRBV21-1